This TCR beta chain was sequenced for a study of blood T cell repertoires in COVID-19. Turning to the study itself: Samples representing acute and convalescent COVID-19 were sourced from the United States, Italy and Spain. PBMCs, B-cell-depleted T cells, or T cells were the source of the cDNA or gDNA that made up the material.

Those enrolled in Seattle joined during active infection and were followed longitudinally afterward. The authors' processing: Cell counts per sample came from amplifying reference gene primers. Method: immunoSEQ multiplex PCR; TCRdb's copy keeps in-frame clones and lacks some. V and J calls and clone size come straight from that table; D and trimming were deduced from the DNA. The data show hundreds of thousands of clones, approximately 90% seen once. Germline CDR1 and CDR2: ENHRY and SYGVKD. The CDR3 spans 16 residues. V gave up 3 bases and J gave up 4 bases; unmatched junction bases: 11. What was sequenced was peripheral blood. This rearrangement joins TRBV10-3 to TRBJ2-5, with 7 bases lining up with TRBD1. The TCR sequence derives from a woman aged 25 to 45 with COVID-19, enrolled during active disease. The CDR3 DNA sequence: TGTGCCATCAGTGATTCGGCCGCAGGGGGTGGAGAGACCCAGTACTTC. It specifies CAISDSAAGGGETQYF.